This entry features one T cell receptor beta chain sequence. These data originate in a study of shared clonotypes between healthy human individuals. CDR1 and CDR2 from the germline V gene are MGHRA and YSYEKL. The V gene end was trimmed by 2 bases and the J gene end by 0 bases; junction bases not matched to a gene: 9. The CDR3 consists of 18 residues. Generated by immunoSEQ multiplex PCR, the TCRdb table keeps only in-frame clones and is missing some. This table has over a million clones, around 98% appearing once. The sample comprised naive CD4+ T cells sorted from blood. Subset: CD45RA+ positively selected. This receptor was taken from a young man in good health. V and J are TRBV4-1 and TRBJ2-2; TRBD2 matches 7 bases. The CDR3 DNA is TGCGCCAGCAGCCAAAGGACACTAGCGTTCGCGAACACCGGGGAGCTGTTTTTT. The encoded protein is CASSQRTLAFANTGELFF.